The 14 T cell receptor beta chains listed next were all sequenced from one sample in a study of cytomegalovirus exposure and HLA in healthy donors. The PCR used 60 Vbeta and 13 Jbeta primers. The protocol was immunoSEQ multiplex PCR, while the TCRdb copy is restricted to in-frame clones and leaves out a portion. The data contain around 99,000 clones, approximately 76% of them singletons. Sequenced sample: PBMCs. The source of these receptors is a man aged 18 to 35 in good health and CMV-seronegative.

The rearrangement uses TRBV27 and TRBJ2-7; TRBD1 might be the D (5 bases). CDR3 length equals 14 residues. V was cut by 3 bases and J by 8 bases, with 17 bases left in between. Looked up from germline, CDR1 is MNHEY and CDR2 is SMNVEV (reference sequence). CDR3 DNA sequence: TGTGCCAGCAGTTTTCCAGGCCAGGGCAAAAAGCAGTACTTC. Its protein product is CASSFPGQGKKQYF.

The chain couples TRBV18 to TRBJ1-2; 8 bases are a match to TRBD1. The CDR3 covers 15 residues. V lost 1 base and J lost 8; bases outside the gene matches: 9. Germline V lookup: CDR1 KGHSH, CDR2 LQKENI. The CDR3 sequence is CASSPQPTGVRGYTF. Written as DNA, the CDR3 is TGTGCCAGCTCACCACAGCCGACAGGGGTGAGGGGCTACACCTTC.

This rearrangement joins TRBV29-1 to TRBJ2-2, with 12 bases fitting TRBD2. This CDR3 spans 16 amino acids. The V and J ends lost 6 bases and 3 bases, in that order; junction bases with no gene match: 8. Germline-derived CDR1 and CDR2 are SQVTM and ANQGSEA. The CDR3 DNA follows: TGCAGCGTATCTAGCGGGGGGGCCTTGGACACCGGGGAGCTGTTTTTT. Translation: CSVSSGGALDTGELFF.

The rearrangement joins TRBV4-2 to TRBJ1-1; 9 nucleotides align to TRBD1. This CDR3 is built from 15 residues. The germline V gene has CDR1 LGHNA and CDR2 YNFKEQ. With 0 bases clipped from V and 7 bases from J, the junction kept 6 bases outside the gene matches. The CDR3 bases are TGTGCCAGCAGCCAAGATGTCGGACAGGGGATTGAAGCTTTCTTT. Translated, it gives CASSQDVGQGIEAFF.

The chain recombines TRBV6-6 with TRBJ2-5; TRBD2 matches at 8 bases. Trimming removed 10 bases from V and 0 bases from J; junction bases left unmatched: 7. This CDR3 is 14 amino acids long. Germline V CDR1 and CDR2: MNHNY, SVGAGI (reference sequence). CDR3 DNA sequence: TGTGCCACCATAGGACTAGCAGACCAAGAGACCCAGTACTTC. Its protein is CATIGLADQETQYF.

The chain employs TRBV29-1 and TRBJ1-2; D gene unclear. CDR3 size: 11 residues. V lost 4 bases and J lost 2, with 5 bases in between. Germline CDR1 is SQVTM and CDR2 is ANQGSEA. CDR3 sequence: CSVVVNYGYTF. DNA of the CDR3: TGCAGCGTTGTTGTAAACTATGGCTACACCTTC.

The chain employs TRBV12-1 and TRBJ1-1; the D call in the table, TRBD1, was not verified against the DNA. TRBV12-1 is a pseudogene. The CDR3 sequence is 16 residues long. The CDR3 DNA sequence: TGTGCCAGCAGCCGCCCGTGTTGGGTTGGGCACACTGAAGCTTTCTTT. It translates to CASSRPCWVGHTEAFF.

The rearrangement uses TRBV28 and TRBJ1-6; D remains unclear. The CDR3 spans 17 residues. Trimming stripped 2 bases from V and 7 bases from J, with 18 bases between. Germline CDR1 MDHEN, CDR2 SYDVKM. The DNA of the CDR3 is TGTGCCAGCAGTTTAAGTTGGCACCTCGTCCCGAATTCACCCCTCCACTTT. Protein product: CASSLSWHLVPNSPLHF.

V and J are TRBV7-2 and TRBJ1-2; D may be TRBD1 (5 bases). The germline V and J ends were trimmed by 2 bases and 5 bases, with 15 bases remaining between them. The CDR3 is 15 residues long. Germline V gene data show CDR1 as SGHTA and CDR2 as FQGNSA. CDR3 residues: CASSLSQGIDYGYTF. The CDR3 bases are TGTGCCAGCAGCTTATCGCAGGGAATAGATTATGGCTACACCTTC.

The chain joins TRBV11-1 to TRBJ2-5, with a possible D match to TRBD1 (6 bases). Germline assignment: CDR1 SGHAT and CDR2 FQDESV (reference sequence). This CDR3 spans 12 amino acids. V dropped 8 bases and J dropped 0 bases, with 7 bases sitting between them. CDR3 nucleotide sequence: TGTGCCAGCGGACAGAACCAAGAGACCCAGTACTTC. Its protein is CASGQNQETQYF.

A remark on this clone: One junction end does not reproduce the germline sequence, and a read error may be involved. The rearrangement joins TRBV7-7 to TRBJ2-1; 10 nucleotides match TRBD2. CDR3 size: 15 residues. CDR1 is SSHAT and CDR2 is FNYEAQ in the germline V gene (reference sequence). This CDR3 reads CASSTTSGVGNEQFF. CDR3 DNA: TGTGCTAGCAGCACCACTAGCGGGGTCGGGAATGAGCAGTTCTTC.

This chain links TRBV6-5 with TRBJ1-2, with a weak D call TRBD1 (6 bases). The CDR3 covers 15 residues. The germline CDR1 and CDR2 sequences are MNHEY and SVGAGI. Trimming cost V 4 bases and J 8 bases, with 20 bases left between them. In DNA, the CDR3 is TGTGCCAGCAGTTCCCCCCCGAGGGGGAAGGAGGGCTACACCTTC. It is translated as CASSSPPRGKEGYTF.

This clone was counted only a few times. This chain uses TRBV7-9 with TRBJ1-4, with D maybe TRBD1 (6 bases). Germline-derived CDR1 and CDR2 are SEHNR and FQNEAQ (reference sequence). The CDR3 sequence is 12 residues long. V dropped 2 bases and J dropped 12 bases, with 10 bases sitting between them. The CDR3 sequence is CASSLMAGELFF. CDR3 DNA: TGTGCCAGCAGCTTAATGGCAGGGGAACTGTTTTTT.

CDR3 bases: TGTGCCAGCTCACCAGTTAGCGGCGCAGATACGCAGTATTTT. This encodes CASSPVSGADTQYF. The chain combines TRBV18 with TRBJ2-3; the D gene is possibly TRBD2 (6 bases). The CDR3 consists of 14 residues. The germline CDR1 and CDR2 sequences are KGHSH and LQKENI. The V end lost 2 bases, the J end lost 4 bases, and 10 bases lay between the germline ends.